This T cell receptor (beta chain) was identified in a study of cytomegalovirus exposure and HLA in healthy donors (TCRdb year 2017). Background for the entire study: In an earlier analysis of several hundred of the donors, 276 Gb of sequence data and some 100 million unique TCR beta sequences from about 190 million T cells were reported. The study combined high-throughput TCR immunosequencing, statistical association of individual TCRs with disease status, and machine learning to predict cytomegalovirus infection status. To study patterns of TCR occurrence, a later analysis re-analyzed previously published TCR beta repertoires from 500 to 850 donors and added high-resolution HLA genotyping. Every discovery cohort repertoire had been produced on one sequencing platform. Typing coverage differed by locus: A, B, C, DRB1 and DQB1 were typed in roughly 620-640 donors, DQA1 in about 500, DPA1 in nearly 610, and DPB1 in 450 to 490. The study used immunosequencing to profile the T cell repertoires of about 670 subjects and linked those repertoires to cytomegalovirus serostatus. Roughly 5 DR-DQ haplotypes were handled as single units for association and clustering, since linkage in the cohort was strong. Among about 370 genotyped donors of the cohort, an average of about 220,000 unique TCR beta nucleotide sequences was sequenced per donor, of which approximately 19% were non-productive. HLA typing covered class I and class II loci at four-digit resolution. The study was designed to test whether signatures of past pathogen exposure could be identified by cataloging public T cell receptors. A separate validation cohort of roughly 110 different subjects was used in addition to the approximately 700-subject first cohort. In a later genetic analysis, genome-wide SNP genotypes for about three fifths of the roughly 670 donors were used, and that subset was treated as a discovery cohort. Alongside the repertoire data, information on donor age, sex, ethnicity and CMV serostatus was compiled. The genetic ancestry cluster associated with self-reported Caucasian donors included around 76% of the 300 to 450 genotyped donors. An earlier analysis of several hundred of the donors applied high-throughput TCR beta sequencing to assess whether each TCR beta V gene segment acted as functional or pseudogenic. The later analysis used no new phenotypic data to find candidate immune exposures, relying instead on TCR beta sequences and their occurrence across donors. An early release that covered several hundred HLA-typed donors contained 300 to 350 gigabases of sequencing data and some 87 million unique TCR sequences.

Library creation used the immunoSEQ multiplex PCR assay. The multiplex PCR relied on a mix of 60 forward primers for TCR Vbeta segments and 13 reverse primers for TCR Jbeta segments. Amplification of the CDR3 region of rearranged TCR beta genes was performed with a multiplex PCR assay on genomic DNA. Amplified TCR beta libraries were sequenced as 87-base-pair reads on the Illumina HiSeq System. The published analysis was carried out like this. In a later analysis, 70 million to 95 million unique TCR beta chains were counted across the roughly 610 repertoires, and roughly 11 million of these chains were shared by at least two donors. To remove PCR and sequencing errors, raw reads were error-corrected and collapsed into unique sequences using a nearest-neighbor algorithm that merged closely related sequences. Alignment of CDR3 sequences to IMGT reference sequences was used to assign V, D and J gene segments. For a sequence to be retained, at least a six-nucleotide match to both a V gene segment and a J gene segment was required. A rearrangement counted as productive if the CDR3 had no stop codons and remained in frame with V and J, and every other rearrangement counted as non-productive. Following IMGT convention, CDR3 was defined as the stretch from the second conserved V-encoded cysteine to the conserved J-encoded phenylalanine. The earlier analysis of roughly 590 of the donors excluded any sequence lacking an unambiguous match to a single V gene segment. An earlier analysis of 587 of the donors called V segments functional above 56.7% productive rearrangements and segregating when the between-donor standard deviation exceeded 5%. A statistical classification framework was built for diagnosing cytomegalovirus status from the catalog of TCR beta chain sequences. In a later analysis, V and J genes were assigned by comparing TCR nucleotide sequences against IMGT/GENE-DB human TR gene sequences. In a later analysis, CDR3 sequences and most-parsimonious VDJ recombination scenarios were assigned using the TCRdist pipeline. In a later analysis, each TCR beta chain was defined by its CDR3 amino acid sequence together with its V-gene family, and reads lacking a unique V-gene family were excluded. As a way to deal with suspected cross-contamination and a sequencing artifact, a later analysis dropped hundreds of nucleotide sequences that were highly shared and had low generation probability. In a later analysis, a clonal expansion index was calculated for each public chain from normalized within-repertoire ranks of inferred template counts. In a later analysis, generation probabilities were computed with a VDJ recombination model fitted to out-of-frame rearrangements, and the resulting probabilities were checked against IGoR. In a later analysis, TCR-TCR, TCR-HLA and TCR-CMV co-occurrence was scored with hypergeometric tests, and a repertoire-size bias correction was applied to TCR pairs. To estimate false discovery rates, a later analysis permuted the HLA or CMV assignments 20 times. A later analysis grouped co-occurring TCRs with DBSCAN, adding TCRdist sequence similarity when clustering within HLA-allele-positive subsets. Repertoires with fewer than 30,000 or more than 120,000 public chains were left out of co-occurrence clustering, as were a few repertoires with anomalous nucleotide sharing. TCRdb took this table from immuneACCESS and kept in-frame rearrangements with V and J called. Such tables lack part of the clones; where checked against another copy, unresolved V genes explain under half of the gap, and the rest is unexplained. V and J calls and clone size are copied from that table; D and trimming were computed from the DNA. Counted in this sample were tens of thousands of clones; around 50% of them appeared once. 6.2% of the sample goes to the ten largest clones.

In total, roughly 670 healthy bone marrow donors made up the cohort. Cohort members were all nominally healthy when sampled, although unrecorded immune exposures were likely present. The donor tested CMV seropositive, placing the donor among the roughly 270 seropositive members of the cohort. Every donor gave a peripheral blood sample, and the peripheral blood mononuclear cells from that sample were used for TCR beta sequencing. Genomic DNA extraction from the blood cell samples was performed with the Qiagen DNeasy Blood Extraction Kit. Via the germline V gene (reference sequence), CDR1 is LNHNV and CDR2 YYDKDF. Inclusive of the bounding cysteine and phenylalanine, the CDR3 is 13 residues long. Kept here is only the CDR3 DNA, which spans 39 bases and is read in frame from base 1. V is shortened by 3 bases, J by 3 bases, and the region joining them spans 5 bases. Overall study outcomes, separate from this receptor: The earlier analysis of nearly 600 of the donors excluded some 15 rarely observed V segments, including chromosome 9 orphons, because counts were too low. According to the authors, the approach could potentially be generalized to other disease states and immunological phenotypes. Specific HLA alleles were associated with around 18,000 TCR beta sequences at a false discovery rate of 0.05 in a later analysis. An association between a missense DCLRE1C variant and V-gene and J-gene trimming of TCR beta chains was found in a later genetic analysis and replicated in an independent cohort. Most CMV-associated TCR beta chains appeared to be HLA-restricted in a later analysis, and the HLA associations seemed to be driven largely by CMV exposure. Because the 87-base-pair reads could not distinguish some IMGT-functional V segments, including TRBV6-2 and TRBV6-3, those segments were excluded. A further reported finding was that TCR beta sequences accurately predicted the HLA-A and HLA-B alleles for most subjects in the first cohort. The sequencing pipeline was judged likely to have produced a cluster of highly shared sequence variants as a technical artifact. Strong co-occurrence of HLA alleles, especially DR and DQ, made assigning TCR associations to individual alleles difficult. The study listed 150 to 200 TCR beta chains as associated with cytomegalovirus. A later analysis reported that several top co-occurrence clusters appeared linked to parvovirus B19, influenza, CMV and Epstein-Barr virus. In vitro tests confirmed that a few of the cytomegalovirus-associated TCR beta chains recognize cytomegalovirus antigens. Broadly in line with IMGT annotations, most TCR beta V segments showed up in productive rearrangements about 87% or about 30% of the time in an earlier analysis of around 550 of the donors. According to a later analysis, TCR association rates differed among HLA loci, with DRB1 alleles showing the most associated TCRs and HLA-C alleles showing the fewest. Linkage disequilibrium might explain the correlated functional status among segregating V segments, but an unknown experimental factor could not be ruled out. In a later analysis, HLA-associated TCR beta chains were found to be more clonally expanded and to have lower generation probabilities than equally common non-associated chains. In both the original and validation cohorts, the classifier was reported to diagnose cytomegalovirus status with high specificity and sensitivity. Because HLA typing was missing for some donors at each locus, association tests included only the typed subset. According to a later genetic analysis, donors in an Asian-associated ancestry cluster had fewer N-insertions in productive TCRs than the approximately 690-donor mean. The only immune exposure information available for the cohort was CMV serostatus. This cohort had only TCR beta chains sequenced, and the lack of alpha or paired-chain data limited which features could be detected. Roughly uniform sequencing depth across donors was assumed in presence/absence analyses, although this assumption may not hold. Most TCR sequences were seen in very few donors, while some public TCRs were found in many individuals.

This clone was seen just once. No antigen is known for it. Base qualities were left out, and no much larger clone turns up one base away. The chain was built from TRBV15 and TRBJ1-4, with an unclear D gene assignment. The receptor was isolated from a woman aged 40 to 50 in good health and CMV-seropositive. The sequenced sample consisted of PBMCs. Read as DNA, the sequence is TGTGCCACCAGCAGGACTCCTAATGAAAAACTGTTTTTT. The resulting protein is CATSRTPNEKLFF.